The clone carrying this T cell receptor beta chain appeared a few times. These data originate in a study of spatial heterogeneity in lung cancer. Whole-study context: The study observed each unique TCR and UMI combination more than ten times on average in raw reads.

Individually, TCR cDNA molecules were each labelled with a unique molecular identifier. TCRdb recomputed calls from the 5' RACE reads with MiXCR, one row per CDR3 protein. The sample contains fewer than 9,500 distinct CDR3 sequences, about 14% of which appear only once. The time point denotes: sample taken at primary tumor resection. Patients with untreated early-stage non-small cell lung cancer, numbering more than 55, were the donors. Whole RNA came from tumor, nontumor lung or frozen PBMC and was sequenced without being sorted. This receptor was taken from a male donor with early-stage non-small cell lung cancer. Sequences were derived from normal lung tissue next to the tumor, sampled at surgery.

CDR3 amino acids: CASSLDRANYGYTF. The CDR3 nucleotides are TGTGCCAGCAGCTTGGACAGGGCCAACTATGGCTACACCTTC. The chain links TRBV5-5 to TRBJ1-2, with D maybe TRBD1 (6 bases). The V end was cut by 0 bases, the J end by 2 bases, with 8 bases between. The CDR3 loop spans 14 amino acids. In germline, CDR1 is SGHKS, CDR2 YYEKEE (reference sequence).